This T cell receptor beta chain was identified in a study of blood T cell repertoires in COVID-19. Study details: Some COVID-19 samples were acute and others convalescent; all came from the United States, Italy and Spain. The cDNA or gDNA used as material had been derived from T cells, B-cell-depleted T cells, or PBMCs.

The sample holds many counts of this clone. This CDR3 comprises 15 residues. Germline CDR1 reads SGHKS; CDR2 reads YYEKEE (reference sequence). The ends lost 1 base at V and 5 bases at J; junction bases unmatched: 8. Original analysis: Nucleated cell number was recorded as an estimate derived from reference gene primer amplification. Profiling relied on immunoSEQ multiplex PCR, and the TCRdb table lists in-frame clones only, not all of them. The V and J calls and clone size come from that table; D and trimming were worked out from the DNA. Among 55,000 to 80,000 clones, roughly three quarters were seen once, and the ten largest hold around 21%.

The source of this sequence is a woman aged 80 or older with active or convalescent COVID-19. Sequenced: peripheral blood. J is TRBJ1-1 and V is TRBV5-5; 7 bases are shared with TRBD1. CDR3 residues: CASSLSAGGSTEAFF. CDR3 nucleotide sequence: TGTGCCAGCAGCTTGTCGGCAGGGGGGTCGACTGAAGCTTTCTTT.